This TCR beta chain stems from a study of cytomegalovirus exposure and HLA in healthy donors. For this clone: Its target is not known.

Findings and limits, study-wide: HLA restriction was apparent for most CMV-associated TCR beta chains in a later analysis.

Germline-derived CDR1 and CDR2 are SGHRS and YFSETQ. The CDR3 sequence is 15 residues long. The V gene lost 4 bases and the J gene lost 7 bases, with 19 bases spanning the gap. 13 Jbeta primers and 60 Vbeta primers were used for the PCR. TCRdb's copy holds only in-frame clones and misses some; the assay was immunoSEQ multiplex PCR. The data show fewer than 130,000 clones, 50% to 65% seen once. Sequences were obtained from PBMCs. This rearrangement joins TRBV5-1 to TRBJ2-3; possible D gene TRBD2, 6 bases. This clonotype was obtained from a man aged 25-40 years in good health and CMV-seropositive. CDR3 loop: CASSPARGIDHTQYF. CDR3 coding DNA: TGCGCCAGCAGCCCCGCGCGGGGCATCGATCATACGCAGTATTTT.